This T cell receptor (beta chain) originates from a study of CD8 T cells in Susac syndrome. The germline V gene has CDR1 MGHRA and CDR2 YSYEKL. There are 15 residues in the CDR3. V dropped 4 bases and J dropped 7; count of bases not matched to a gene: 9. This clonotype came up once. TEMRA cells were FACS-enriched, while CD8+ and CD4+ T cells were negatively isolated. Random hexamers were used to reverse transcribe an amount of about 0.5 to 1 ug RNA. TCRdb redid the calling of the immunoSEQ multiplex PCR reads with MiXCR, one entry per CDR3 protein. The sample contains 150,000 to 200,000 distinct CDR3 sequences, over 85% of which appear only once.

This chain links TRBV4-1 with TRBJ2-1; TRBD1 aligns across 8 bases. This TCR derives from a human donor with multiple sclerosis. Specimen: CD4+ T cells from PBMCs. CDR3 nucleotide sequence: TGCGCCAGCAGCCCTGGACAGGGTCTGAGGAATGAGCAGTTCTTC. Its translation: CASSPGQGLRNEQFF.